The rows below give T cell receptor beta chains drawn from one sample of a study of technical replicates of blood from a handful of donors. Generated by immunoSEQ multiplex PCR, the TCRdb table keeps only in-frame clones and is missing some. The table includes tens of thousands of clones, more than 85% detected once. Sequencing used PBMCs. Receptors were obtained from a human donor in good health. Some clones in this sample may be carry-over from other donors' samples. The CDR3 runs from the conserved cysteine through the conserved F or W. The D gene is left open where the match is weak. The size of a clone is reported for some rows only, either as once, few or many, or as a class for expanded clones.

D gene	J gene	clone size	V gene	CDR3 DNA	CDR3 protein
-	TRBJ1-1	once	TRBV11-2	TGTGCCAGCAGCTTTTCCCGGGGGAACACTGAAGCTTTCTTT	CASSFSRGNTEAFF
-	TRBJ1-2	-	TRBV7-9	TGTGCCAGCAGCTCCTGGGACACAGCTAACTATGGCTACACCTTC	CASSSWDTANYGYTF
-	TRBJ2-7	-	TRBV6-6	TGTGCCAGCAAGTTACGGCTAGGTTCTAAGGAGCAGTACTTC	CASKLRLGSKEQYF
-	TRBJ1-5	-	TRBV25-1	TGTGCCAGCAGTGAAGGCCGAGGTAATCAGCCCCAGCATTTT	CASSEGRGNQPQHF
TRBD2	TRBJ2-3	-	TRBV9	TGTGCCAGCAGCGCATCCGGGACTAGCGGGACGGTAGATACGCAGTATTTT	CASSASGTSGTVDTQYF
TRBD1	TRBJ2-7	-	TRBV5-8	TGTGCCAGCAGCTTACAGGGGGCCGTCACCTACGAGCAGTACTTC	CASSLQGAVTYEQYF
TRBD2	TRBJ2-7	-	TRBV5-4	TGTGCCAGCAGCCAAGATACTAGCGGGAGTTACGAGCAGTACTTC	CASSQDTSGSYEQYF
TRBD2	TRBJ2-2	-	TRBV27	TGTGCCAGCAGAAGGGGCGGGAGTGCGGTCGGGGAGCTGTTTTTT	CASRRGGSAVGELFF
-	TRBJ1-5	-	TRBV10-3	TGTGCCATCAGTGAGTACGGGAGCAATCAGCCCCAGCATTTT	CAISEYGSNQPQHF
-	TRBJ1-5	-	TRBV7-2	TGTGCCAGCAGCCTCGGGCGGGGTAGTAATCAGCCCCAGCATTTT	CASSLGRGSNQPQHF
-	TRBJ1-5	-	TRBV2	TGTGCCAGCAGTGAAGGGTGGGCAATTCAGCCCCAGCATTTT	CASSEGWAIQPQHF
-	TRBJ1-6	-	TRBV5-6	TGTGCCAGCAGCTTGAGCTGGGGGGGGCGGTCACCCCTCCACTTT	CASSLSWGGRSPLHF
TRBD1	TRBJ2-7	-	TRBV19	TGTGCCTCTCGGGACAGGGTCTCCTACGAGCAGTACTTC	CASRDRVSYEQYF
TRBD1	TRBJ2-1	once	TRBV6-1	TGTGCCAGCAGTGAAGGGACAGGCGCCTACAATGAGCAGTTCTTC	CASSEGTGAYNEQFF
TRBD2	TRBJ2-3	-	TRBV5-6	TGTGCCAGCAGACAATTAGCGGGAGGATTCACAGATACGCAGTATTTT	CASRQLAGGFTDTQYF
-	TRBJ1-1	-	TRBV6-5	TGTGCCAGCAGTTACAGCGGGAAGACTGAAGCTTTCTTT	CASSYSGKTEAFF
-	TRBJ2-7	-	TRBV5-1	TGCGCCAGCAGCTTCCCTAGCGACGAGCAGTACTTC	CASSFPSDEQYF
-	TRBJ1-1	-	TRBV6-1	TGTGCCAGCAGTGCGGGGCGGGGCACTGAAGCTTTCTTT	CASSAGRGTEAFF
TRBD2	TRBJ2-3	-	TRBV15	TGTGCCACCACAGCGGGGGGCACAGATACGCAGTATTTT	CATTAGGTDTQYF
-	TRBJ2-5	-	TRBV29-1	TGCAGCGTTGCCTCCTCGAAAGGGGGAGAGACCCAGTACTTC	CSVASSKGGETQYF
TRBD2	TRBJ2-5	-	TRBV6-1	TGTGCCAGCAGCCCCGGGACTAGACAAGAGACCCAGTACTTC	CASSPGTRQETQYF
-	TRBJ1-1	-	TRBV5-4	TGTGCCAGCAACTCCAGGGCCGGGGGGGGCACTGAAGCTTTCTTT	CASNSRAGGGTEAFF